The 20 T cell receptor beta chains given below trace back to one sample, sequenced in a study of T cells after yellow fever vaccination (dated by TCRdb to the late 2010s). The library was built by means of 5' RACE. TCRdb lists the instrument as Illumina NovaSeq 6000. Using fastp at Q25 and MiXCR, TCRdb reprocessed the public reads and kept productive beta chains. Rows merge per CDR3 protein into single entries with the most common DNA and genes. For this sample the table gives just over 250,000 distinct CDR3 sequences, of which around 5.3% were detected only once. The leading ten clones occupy roughly 3.3% of the sample. The meaning of the sample's treatment or condition label: live attenuated yellow fever vaccine strain. The source material was CD4+ T cells sorted from PBMCs, sampled on the day of the yellow fever booster vaccination. These receptors originate from a man aged 18 to 30 who received the YFV17D yellow fever vaccine.

This clonotype was found many times. This chain connects TRBV5-1 to TRBJ2-3; perhaps TRBD2 as D (6 bases). Between the trimmed V and J ends, which lost 4 bases and 4 bases, there was a span of 22 bases. Germline V gives CDR1 SGHRS, CDR2 YFSETQ. The CDR3 runs to 17 residues. The CDR3 spells CASSPPSSAVSADTQYF. The CDR3 DNA reads as TGCGCCAGCAGCCCGCCCTCTAGCGCGGTCTCCGCAGATACGCAGTATTTT. Drawing the rest from reference TRBV5-1 and TRBJ2-3, the complete variable domain is KAGVTQTPRYLIKTRGQQVTLSCSPISGHRSVSWYQQTPGQGLQFLFEYFSETQRNKGNFPGRFSGRQFSNSRSEMNVSTLELGDSALYLCASSPPSSAVSADTQYFGPGTRLTVL.

This clonotype was detected ten times or more. The V gene is TRBV5-6, the J gene TRBJ2-7; 8 nucleotides line up with TRBD2. Looked up from germline, CDR1 is SGHDT and CDR2 is YYEEEE. CDR3 length equals 19 residues. Trimming removed 0 bases from V and 0 bases from J; junction bases left unmatched: 14. Here the CDR3 DNA reads TGTGCCAGCAGCTTGGCCAGTTCCAGCGGGGGTTACAGCTCCTACGAGCAGTACGTC. It is translated as CASSLASSSGGYSSYEQYV.

This clonotype was seen a few times. The V call is TRBV18, the J call TRBJ1-6, with D unresolved. CDR3 length: 15 residues. CDR1 is KGHSH, CDR2 LQKENI, per germline. V was pared by 1 base and J by 0 bases, with 4 bases between. CDR3 residues: CASSPRDSYNSPLHF. The DNA of the CDR3 is TGTGCCAGCTCACCACGGGACTCCTATAATTCACCCCTCCACTTT.

This clonotype was seen ten or more times. This chain uses TRBV20-1 with TRBJ2-7; tentative D call: TRBD1 (5 bases). CDR3 length: 14 amino acids. V was shortened by 1 base and J by 3 bases, with 13 bases between the two germline ends. The germline V gene encodes CDR1 DFQATT and CDR2 SNEGSKA (reference sequence). This CDR3 reads CSARGEQVNYEQYF. The CDR3 nucleotides read TGCAGTGCTAGAGGGGAACAGGTAAACTACGAGCAGTACTTC.

The chain links TRBV28 to TRBJ2-7; D might be TRBD1 or TRBD2, each matching 5 bases. Trimming took 1 base from V and 0 from J, leaving 10 bases between them. This CDR3 is 15 amino acids long. CDR1 is MDHEN, CDR2 SYDVKM, per germline. DNA of the CDR3: TGTGCCAGCAGTTTATCACTAGACAGCTCCTACGAGCAGTACGTC. Amino acid sequence: CASSLSLDSSYEQYV.

The chain has TRBV2 and TRBJ2-1, with a possible D match to TRBD1 (5 bases). The ends were cut back, 10 bases at V and 9 bases at J, with 16 bases in the middle. The CDR3 contains 12 residues. Germline assignment: CDR1 SNHLY and CDR2 FYNNEI. CDR3 region: CANTPGISEQFF. The CDR3 region has the DNA TGTGCCAATACGCCAGGGATAAGTGAGCAGTTCTTC.

In the case of this clonotype: A much larger clone is a single base away; this may be a read error. V gene TRBV12-3 or TRBV12-4 combines with J gene TRBJ1-5; D unclear. Trimming left V 4 bases short and J 3 bases short, with 10 bases between. The CDR3 is made up of 14 amino acids. The DNA for the CDR3 is TGTGCCAGCAGTTCCTCGGGGTTCAATCAGCCCCAGCATTTT. It translates to CASSSSGFNQPQHF.

The chain has TRBV24-1 and TRBJ2-1; TRBD1 agrees at 9 bases. The CDR3 length is 16 residues. The J segment lost 5 bases and the V segment lost 8 bases, leaving 12 bases of the junction unmatched. The germline gives CDR1 KGHDR, CDR2 SFDVKD. Here the CDR3 reads CATTPGGQGLHNEQFF. CDR3 sequence (DNA): TGTGCCACCACCCCGGGGGGACAGGGACTACACAATGAGCAGTTCTTC.

This clonotype was counted only a few times. This chain connects TRBV6-6 to TRBJ1-1; TRBD1 is a possible D gene (5 bases). Germline V gene data show CDR1 as MNHNY and CDR2 as SVGAGI (reference sequence). V dropped 3 bases and J dropped 2 bases, with 10 bases sitting between them. The CDR3 is 14 residues long. The CDR3 coding sequence is TGTGCCAGCAGTTATGAAGGGGTCAACACTGAAGCTTTCTTT. It encodes CASSYEGVNTEAFF.

This clonotype was counted a few times. V and J are TRBV12-3 or TRBV12-4 and TRBJ1-2; a possible D gene is TRBD1 (6 bases). This CDR3 region has 16 residues. V lost 1 base, J lost 3 bases, and 15 bases lay in between. CDR3 DNA sequence: TGTGCCAGCAGTTTAGGGGTGGACAGAAACTACTATGGCTACACCTTC. It specifies CASSLGVDRNYYGYTF.

This clonotype showed up many times. The rearrangement links TRBV25-1 to TRBJ1-3; no clear D. Deletions cut 2 bases from V and 0 bases from J, with 14 bases between. This CDR3 is 17 amino acids long. Germline values: CDR1 MGHDK, CDR2 SYGVNS. CDR3 sequence (DNA): TGTGCCAGCAGTGAACGGTTAGGACCGACCTCTGGAAACACCATATATTTT. Translation gives CASSERLGPTSGNTIYF.

V and J are TRBV6-6 and TRBJ1-1; D remains unclear. Trimming took 2 bases from V and 6 from J, leaving 16 bases between them. CDR1 is MNHNY and CDR2 is SVGAGI in the germline V gene (reference sequence). The CDR3 runs to 15 residues. The CDR3 loop is CASSYGGVIRAEAFF. The CDR3 DNA reads as TGTGCCAGCAGTTACGGTGGGGTAATTAGGGCTGAAGCTTTCTTT.

This clonotype has a handful of counts. This chain connects TRBV6-5 to TRBJ2-1; 7 nucleotides match TRBD1. Germline trimming cut 0 bases from V and 8 bases from J; bases unmatched to any gene: 10. Germline assignment: CDR1 MNHEY and CDR2 SVGAGI. CDR3 length: 16 amino acids. CDR3 sequence: CASSYSRDRAGYEQFF. CDR3 in DNA: TGTGCCAGCAGTTACTCGAGGGACAGAGCAGGCTATGAGCAGTTCTTC.

The rearrangement uses TRBV10-3 and TRBJ1-5, with a tentative D call TRBD1 (5 bases). CDR1 and CDR2 (germline): ENHRY, SYGVKD. The V and J ends lost 6 bases and 1 base respectively, with 7 bases between them. CDR3 length: 13 amino acids. CDR3 coding DNA: TGTGCCATCAGGGGACGGAGCAATCAGCCCCAGCATTTT. Protein product: CAIRGRSNQPQHF.

This clonotype showed up many times. The chain is built from TRBV7-2 and TRBJ2-5; D is undetermined. The CDR3 is 11 residues long. Trimming removed 3 bases from V and 5 bases from J, with 4 bases in between. In germline, CDR1 is SGHTA, CDR2 FQGNSA. In nucleotides, the CDR3 is TGTGCCAGCAGCTTTATGGAGACCCAGTACTTC. Translation: CASSFMETQYF.

The sample holds many counts of this clonotype. The rearrangement uses TRBV6-2 or TRBV6-3 and TRBJ2-7; 9 bases line up with TRBD2. Germline V lookup: CDR1 MNHEY, CDR2 SVGEGT. V dropped 6 bases and J dropped 2; count of bases not matched to a gene: 8. The CDR3 extends over 15 amino acids. CDR3 residues: CASRQTSGLAYEQYF. The DNA of the CDR3 is TGTGCCAGCAGACAAACTAGCGGGCTAGCCTACGAGCAGTACTTC.

The sample holds a few counts of this clonotype. V and J are TRBV5-1 and TRBJ2-2; 9 bases fit TRBD2. CDR3 length: 15 amino acids. J lost 6 bases, V lost 6 bases, and 9 bases had no gene match. Germline V gene lookup returns CDR1 SGHRS and CDR2 YFSETQ. CDR3 nucleotide sequence: TGCGCCAGCACCCCTCGGACTAGCGAGGCCGGGGAGCTGTTTTTT. Protein sequence: CASTPRTSEAGELFF.

A few counts support this clonotype. The chain employs TRBV12-3 or TRBV12-4 and TRBJ1-2, with 7 positions matching TRBD1. The CDR3 contains 13 residues. The junction had 7 bases not matched to a gene; V was cut back by 4 bases and J by 8 bases. This CDR3 reads CASSSDRVWGYTF. CDR3 in DNA: TGTGCCAGCAGTTCAGACAGGGTATGGGGCTACACCTTC.

This clonotype occurred a few times. The rearrangement uses TRBV5-1 and TRBJ1-5; D is unclear. The V gene lost 4 bases and the J gene lost 5 bases, with 10 bases spanning the gap. The length of the CDR3 is 13 residues. From germline, CDR1 is SGHRS and CDR2 YFSETQ. The CDR3: CASSPNGYQPQHF. The CDR3 DNA reads as TGCGCCAGCAGCCCCAACGGTTATCAGCCCCAGCATTTT.

The sample holds many counts of this clonotype. The chain couples TRBV10-3 to TRBJ2-3, with 7 nucleotides matching TRBD1. The CDR3 is 14 residues long. V was clipped by 6 bases and J by 0 bases; unmatched bases: 3. In germline, CDR1 is ENHRY, CDR2 SYGVKD. The CDR3, as DNA: TGTGCCATCAGGGTGGGACAGAGCACAGATACGCAGTATTTT. It yields the protein CAIRVGQSTDTQYF.